This T cell receptor (beta chain) was sequenced for a study of blood T cell repertoires in COVID-19 (TCRdb year 2020). About the investigation overall: Samples from collaborators originated in the United States, Italy and Spain and spanned both the acute and convalescent phases of COVID-19. Nearly every sample came with metadata listing a de-identified subject ID, COVID-19 status, age in years and sex. The prospective study material was composed of cDNA or gDNA derived from T cells, B-cell-depleted T cells, or PBMCs. The dataset comprised deeply sampled blood TCRbeta repertoires from subjects exposed to, actively infected with, or recovered from COVID-19. A freely available public database, intended as a resource for researchers studying the immune response to SARS-CoV-2, is where the repertoires were released. Samples were obtained from the ongoing ImmuneRACE study (first 160 participants) and from about 1,300 subjects provided by 6 global collaborators. Where available, HLA class I and class II types were obtained from metadata supplied by the sample provider rather than from assay-based typing.

The immunoSEQ Assay, a bias-controlled multiplex PCR, was used to amplify TCRbeta CDR3 regions from genomic DNA. The original methods were these. Within the assay, amplification of reference gene primers was used to estimate how many nucleated cells each sample contained. Sequence reads were collapsed and filtered to measure the absolute abundance of every unique TCRbeta CDR3 rearrangement. For each sample, productive Simpson clonality was calculated as the square root of Simpson's diversity index over productive rearrangements. Sourced from immuneACCESS, this table was stored by TCRdb with only in-frame sequences that have V and J called. A share of the clones is absent; for the studies checked, an unresolved V gene accounts for under half, and the remainder has no known explanation. That table gives V, J and clone size, and the DNA gave D and trimming. The sample table contains under 300,000 clones; only one count was recorded for approximately 86% of them. The biggest ten clones account for under 9% of the sample.

Each collaborating institution followed its own protocols to collect whole blood in K2EDTA tubes. For TCRbeta analysis, collaborators shipped samples as frozen whole blood, isolated PBMCs, or DNA extracted from either of those sample types. The germline V and J ends show losses of 2 bases and 3 bases respectively, and no gene match explains 1 base of the junction. The CDR3 holds 13 amino acids from the cysteine to the phenylalanine. Only the CDR3 part of the read is kept: 39 bases, read in frame from the first base. Taken from the germline V gene, the CDR1 and CDR2 loops are SGHRS and YFSETQ. The research as a whole found: The amount of clinical and demographic metadata varied by source and participant and was provided uncurated.

This clone was counted a few times. Its recognized antigen is unknown. Base qualities are not recorded, but no much larger clone differs from it by a single base. Other DNA sequences in this specimen translate into the identical CDR3. The sample taken for sequencing was peripheral blood. This sequence uses TRBV5-1 and TRBJ1-1; a stretch of 7 junction bases matches TRBD1. The sequence was obtained from a woman aged 70-85 years with active or convalescent COVID-19. Here the CDR3 is given as CASSFQGDTEAFF. The nucleotide sequence reads as follows: TGCGCCAGCAGCTTCCAGGGGGACACTGAAGCTTTCTTT.